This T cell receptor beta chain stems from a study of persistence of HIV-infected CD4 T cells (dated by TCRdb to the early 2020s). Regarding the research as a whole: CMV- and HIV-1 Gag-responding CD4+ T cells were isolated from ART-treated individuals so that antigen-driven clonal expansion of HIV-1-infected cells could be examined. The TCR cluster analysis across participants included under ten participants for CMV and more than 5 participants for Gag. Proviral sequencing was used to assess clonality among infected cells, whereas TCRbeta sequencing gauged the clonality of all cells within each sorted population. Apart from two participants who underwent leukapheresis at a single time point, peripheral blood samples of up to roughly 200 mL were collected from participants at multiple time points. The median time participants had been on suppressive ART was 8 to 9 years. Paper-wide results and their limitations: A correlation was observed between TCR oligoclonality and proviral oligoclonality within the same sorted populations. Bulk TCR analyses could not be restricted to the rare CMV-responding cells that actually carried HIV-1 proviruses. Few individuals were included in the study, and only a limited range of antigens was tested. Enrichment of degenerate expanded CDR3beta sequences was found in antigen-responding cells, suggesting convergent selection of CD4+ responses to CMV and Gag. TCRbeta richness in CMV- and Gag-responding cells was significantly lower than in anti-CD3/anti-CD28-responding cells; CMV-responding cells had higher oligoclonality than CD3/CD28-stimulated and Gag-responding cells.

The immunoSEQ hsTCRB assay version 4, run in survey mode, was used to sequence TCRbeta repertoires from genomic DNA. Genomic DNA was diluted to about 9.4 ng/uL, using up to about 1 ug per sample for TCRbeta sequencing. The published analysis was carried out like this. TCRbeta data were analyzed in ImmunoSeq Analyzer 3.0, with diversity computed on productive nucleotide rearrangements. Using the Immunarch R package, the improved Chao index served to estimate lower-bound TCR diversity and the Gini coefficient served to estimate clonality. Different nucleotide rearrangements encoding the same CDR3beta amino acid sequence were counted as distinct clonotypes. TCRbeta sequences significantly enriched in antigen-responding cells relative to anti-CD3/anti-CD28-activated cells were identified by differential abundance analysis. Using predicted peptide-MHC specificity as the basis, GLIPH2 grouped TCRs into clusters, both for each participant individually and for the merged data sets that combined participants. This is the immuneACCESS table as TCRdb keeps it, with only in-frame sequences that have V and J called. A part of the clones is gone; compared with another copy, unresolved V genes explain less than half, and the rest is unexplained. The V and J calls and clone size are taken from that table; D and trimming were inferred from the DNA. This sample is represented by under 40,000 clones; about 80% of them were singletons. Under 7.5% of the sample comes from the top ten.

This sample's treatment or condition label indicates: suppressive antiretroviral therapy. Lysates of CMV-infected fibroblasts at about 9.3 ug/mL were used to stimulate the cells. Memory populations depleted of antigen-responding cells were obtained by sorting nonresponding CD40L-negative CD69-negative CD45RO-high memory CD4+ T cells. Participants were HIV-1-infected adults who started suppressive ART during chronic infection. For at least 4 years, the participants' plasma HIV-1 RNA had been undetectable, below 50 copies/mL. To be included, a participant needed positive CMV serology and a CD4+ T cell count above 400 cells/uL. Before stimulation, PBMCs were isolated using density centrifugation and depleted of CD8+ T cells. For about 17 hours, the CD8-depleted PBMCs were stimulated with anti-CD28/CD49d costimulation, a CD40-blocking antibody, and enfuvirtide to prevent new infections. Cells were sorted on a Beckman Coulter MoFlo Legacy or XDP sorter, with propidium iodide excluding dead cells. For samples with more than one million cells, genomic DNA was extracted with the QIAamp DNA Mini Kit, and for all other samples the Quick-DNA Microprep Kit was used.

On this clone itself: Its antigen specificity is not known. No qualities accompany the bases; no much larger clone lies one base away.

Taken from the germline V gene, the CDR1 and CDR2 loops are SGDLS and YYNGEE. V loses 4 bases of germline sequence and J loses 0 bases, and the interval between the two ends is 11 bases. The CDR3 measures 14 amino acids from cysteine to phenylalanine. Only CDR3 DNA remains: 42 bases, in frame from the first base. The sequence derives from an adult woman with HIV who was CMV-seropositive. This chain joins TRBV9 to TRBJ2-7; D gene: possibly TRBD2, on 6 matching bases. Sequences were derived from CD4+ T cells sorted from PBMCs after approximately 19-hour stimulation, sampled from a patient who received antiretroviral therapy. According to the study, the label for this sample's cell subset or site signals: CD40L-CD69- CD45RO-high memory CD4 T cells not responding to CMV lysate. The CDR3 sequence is CASSSGLNSYEQYF. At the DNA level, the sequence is TGTGCCAGCAGCTCGGGACTGAACTCCTACGAGCAGTACTTC.